This T cell receptor beta chain derives from a study of response to subunit inactivated influenza vaccine. Study-level results: Every seasonal influenza vaccination brings in few new T cells, the authors suggested.

A note on this clonotype: The antigen remains unidentified.

Germline V gene lookup returns CDR1 SGHKS and CDR2 YYEKEE (reference sequence). There are 14 residues in the CDR3. V was shortened by 0 bases and J by 0 bases, with 6 bases between the two germline ends. TCRdb processed the RT-PCR reads anew with MiXCR; each CDR3 protein has one entry. In the table there are 700,000 to 900,000 distinct CDR3 sequences, around 21% of which are singletons. The chain employs TRBV5-5 and TRBJ2-5; tentatively, D is TRBD1 (5 bases). The sequencing here drew on PBMCs from blood, taken more than 4 days after vaccination. This receptor was identified in a man in his forties or fifties who received an inactivated influenza vaccine. The CDR3: CASSLDRYQETQYF. The DNA for the CDR3 is TGTGCCAGCAGCTTGGACAGGTACCAAGAGACCCAGTACTTC.